This TCR beta chain derives from a study of control samples from healthy donors and cancer patients. Per germline, CDR1 SNHLY and CDR2 FYNNEI. CDR3 length equals 16 residues. With V trimmed by 6 bases and J by 8 bases, 11 bases remained unmatched. The assay was immunoSEQ multiplex PCR, and TCRdb's table has in-frame clones only and misses some. The sample carries approximately 150,000 clones, 90% to 95% recorded once. The receptor comes from a man aged 40-50 years in good health. V usage is TRBV2 and J usage is TRBJ2-1, with TRBD1 identical over 12 bases. Sequenced material: blood. The CDR3 reads CASRDTGTGGVDEQFF. CDR3 coding DNA: TGTGCCAGCAGGGATACCGGGACAGGGGGCGTCGATGAGCAGTTCTTC.